This T cell receptor beta chain was profiled in a study of radiation and T cells in renal cell carcinoma. Sample time point: blood 4 weeks post-SBRT, at nephrectomy. Treatment meaning: 15 Gy SBRT to primary tumor, nephrectomy 4 weeks later. As regards this clone: One end of the junction does not line up with germline, which may come from a read error.

TCRdb's table, derived via immunoSEQ multiplex PCR, lists solely in-frame clones and lacks some. Among 150,000 or so clones listed, about 87% were seen once. This TCR was recovered from a woman aged 50 to 65 with renal cell carcinoma. The sequencing used blood, collected from a patient whose treatment included radiotherapy and nephrectomy.

This CDR3 reads CASRLVGVASTEAFF. The CDR3, as DNA: TGTGCCAGCAGGTTAGTGGGGGTGGCTAGCACTGAAGCTTTCTTT. The chain employs TRBV7-6 and TRBJ1-1, with D perhaps matching TRBD1 (5 bases). CDR1 is SGHVS, CDR2 FNYEAQ, per germline. The CDR3 covers 15 residues.